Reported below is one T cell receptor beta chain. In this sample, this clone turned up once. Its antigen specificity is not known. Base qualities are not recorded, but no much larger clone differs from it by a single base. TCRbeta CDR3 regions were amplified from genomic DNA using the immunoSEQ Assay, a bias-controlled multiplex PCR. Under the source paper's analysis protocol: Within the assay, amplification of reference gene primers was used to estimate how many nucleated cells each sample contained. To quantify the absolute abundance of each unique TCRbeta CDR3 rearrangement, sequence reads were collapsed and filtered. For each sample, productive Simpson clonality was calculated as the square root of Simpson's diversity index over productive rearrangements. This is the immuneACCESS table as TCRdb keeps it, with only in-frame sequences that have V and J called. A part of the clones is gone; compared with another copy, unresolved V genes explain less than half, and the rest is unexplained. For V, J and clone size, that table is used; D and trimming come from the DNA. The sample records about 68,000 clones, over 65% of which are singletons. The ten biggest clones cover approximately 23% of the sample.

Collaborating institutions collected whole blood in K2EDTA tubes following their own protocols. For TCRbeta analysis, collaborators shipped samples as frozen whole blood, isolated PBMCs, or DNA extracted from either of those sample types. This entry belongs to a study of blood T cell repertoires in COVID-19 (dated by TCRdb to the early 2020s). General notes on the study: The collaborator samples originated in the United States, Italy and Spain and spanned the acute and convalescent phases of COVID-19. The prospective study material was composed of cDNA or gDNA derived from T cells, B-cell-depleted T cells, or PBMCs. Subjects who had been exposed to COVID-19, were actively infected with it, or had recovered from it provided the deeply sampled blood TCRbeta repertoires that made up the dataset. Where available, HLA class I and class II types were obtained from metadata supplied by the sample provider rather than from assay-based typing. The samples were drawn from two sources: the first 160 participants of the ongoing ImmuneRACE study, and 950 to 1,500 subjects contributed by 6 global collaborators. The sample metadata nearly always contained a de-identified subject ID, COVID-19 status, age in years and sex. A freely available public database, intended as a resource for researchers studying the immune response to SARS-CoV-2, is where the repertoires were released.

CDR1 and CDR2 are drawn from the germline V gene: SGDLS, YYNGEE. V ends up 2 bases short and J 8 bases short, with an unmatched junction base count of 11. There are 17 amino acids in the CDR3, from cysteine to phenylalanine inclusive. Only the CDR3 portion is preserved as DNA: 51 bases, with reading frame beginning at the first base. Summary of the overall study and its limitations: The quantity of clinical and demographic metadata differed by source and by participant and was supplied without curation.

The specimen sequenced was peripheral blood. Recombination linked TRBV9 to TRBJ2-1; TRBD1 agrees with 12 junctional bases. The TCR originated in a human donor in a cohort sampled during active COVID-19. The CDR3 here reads CASSVLWDRGRRDEQFF. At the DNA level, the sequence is TGTGCCAGCAGCGTCCTCTGGGACAGGGGGCGCAGAGATGAGCAGTTCTTC.